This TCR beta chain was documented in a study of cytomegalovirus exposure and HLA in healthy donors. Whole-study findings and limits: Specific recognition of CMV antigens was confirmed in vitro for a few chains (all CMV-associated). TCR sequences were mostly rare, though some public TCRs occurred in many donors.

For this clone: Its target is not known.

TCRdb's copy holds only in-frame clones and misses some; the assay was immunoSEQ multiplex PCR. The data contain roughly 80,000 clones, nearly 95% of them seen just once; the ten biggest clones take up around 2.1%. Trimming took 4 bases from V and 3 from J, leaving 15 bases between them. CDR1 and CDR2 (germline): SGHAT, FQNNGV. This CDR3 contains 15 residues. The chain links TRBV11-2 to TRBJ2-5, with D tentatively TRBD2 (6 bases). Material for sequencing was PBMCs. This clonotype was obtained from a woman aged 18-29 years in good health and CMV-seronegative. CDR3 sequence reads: CASSSERGLEETQYF. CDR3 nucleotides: TGTGCCAGCAGCTCAGAACGGGGGTTGGAAGAGACCCAGTACTTC. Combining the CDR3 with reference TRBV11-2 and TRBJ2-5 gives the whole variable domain EAGVAQSPRYKIIEKRQSVAFWCNPISGHATLYWYQQILGQGPKLLIQFQNNGVVDDSQLPKDRFSAERLKGVDSTLKIQPAKLEDSAVYLCASSSERGLEETQYFGPGTRLLVL.